The clone carrying this T cell receptor (beta chain) was counted between two and nine times. The antigen is not known. The data were taken from a study of T-cell memory formation after mild COVID-19. Broader study findings: There were some responding clones in pre-infection memory, which suggested that cross-reactive memory had joined. A balance of CD4 and CD8 characterized clones contracting day 15 to 85, whereas later expanders leaned CD4+.

V lost 7 bases to trimming and J lost 2 bases, with 17 bases between them. CDR1 and CDR2 from the germline V gene are SEHNR and FQNEAQ (reference sequence). This CDR3 is 16 amino acids long. TCRdb analysed the 5' RACE reads with MiXCR anew, one entry per CDR3 protein. The sample includes roughly 100,000 distinct CDR3 sequences, under 15% of them seen just once. The TCR originated in an adult woman who had mild COVID-19 (a few samples of this study predate the infection). Cell type and time point are not known. The rearrangement uses TRBV7-9 and TRBJ2-2, with a weak D call TRBD1 (6 bases). Sequenced input: PBMCs or a T cell subset sorted from them (not recorded which). The CDR3 DNA reads as TGTGCCAGCATCCACCCAGGGGTTGTAAACACCGGGGAGCTGTTTTTT. Translation gives CASIHPGVVNTGELFF.